The 26 T cell receptor beta chains presented below share a single source sample, sequenced in a study of control samples from healthy donors and cancer patients. Generated by immunoSEQ multiplex PCR, the TCRdb table keeps only in-frame clones and is missing some. Counted here are roughly 100,000 clones, 90% to 95% occurring once; the ten biggest clones make up 2% to 2.5%. Sequenced sample: blood. The receptor source for this set is a woman between 18 and 29 years old in good health.

The CDR3 nucleotides are TGTGCCAGCAGCGTATCATCTAAAACCTCCTACAATGAGCAGTTCTTC. This codes for CASSVSSKTSYNEQFF. The genes are TRBV9 and TRBJ2-1; no reliable D call. CDR3 length: 16 amino acids. CDR1 is SGDLS, CDR2 YYNGEE, per germline. Trimming cost V 1 base and J 0 bases, with 11 bases left between them.

This clone appeared a few times. The chain joins TRBV27 to TRBJ1-5; weak D call: TRBD1 (6 bases). The CDR3 covers 17 residues. Trimming stripped 4 bases from V and 2 bases from J, with 18 bases between. Germline V lookup: CDR1 MNHEY, CDR2 SMNVEV (reference sequence). CDR3 loop: CASSSGQGPIGNQPQHF. The CDR3 DNA reads as TGTGCCAGCAGTTCGGGACAAGGTCCCATCGGCAATCAGCCCCAGCATTTT.

V is TRBV11-2 and J is TRBJ2-2; no clear D gene. Trimming removed 8 bases from V and 8 bases from J, with 12 bases in between. CDR1 SGHAT and CDR2 FQNNGV come from the germline V gene. This CDR3 spans 12 amino acids. CDR3 region: CASETRRGELFF. DNA of the CDR3: TGTGCCAGCGAAACTCGTAGGGGGGAGCTGTTTTTT.

The J gene is TRBJ1-1, the V gene TRBV2, with D maybe TRBD1 (6 bases). The germline V and J ends were trimmed by 7 bases and 4 bases, with 13 bases remaining between them. CDR3 length equals 13 residues. Germline CDR1 and CDR2: SNHLY and FYNNEI. The CDR3 DNA is TGTGCCAGCACAGGACAGTTCCTCACTGAAGCTTTCTTT. This sequence encodes CASTGQFLTEAFF.

On this clone itself: At one end, the junction sequence differs from germline, possibly due to a read error. The chain links TRBV7-9 to TRBJ1-1; the D is unclear. The CDR3 covers 12 residues. Germline V gene data show CDR1 as SEHNR and CDR2 as FQNEAQ (reference sequence). The CDR3 spells CASRFIDTEAFF. Here the CDR3 DNA reads TGTGCCAGCAGATTCATTGACACGGAAGCTTTCTTT.

The chain has TRBV11-3 and TRBJ2-1; D might be TRBD2 (5 bases). The CDR3 is 14 amino acids. The germline V gene encodes CDR1 SGHNT and CDR2 YENEEA. V lost 1 base to trimming and J lost 7 bases, with 11 bases between them. The CDR3 DNA sequence: TGTGCCAGCAGCTTAGGTCTAGCCGGTAATGAGCAGTTCTTC. Residues: CASSLGLAGNEQFF.

The chain is built from TRBV10-2 and TRBJ2-7; the match to TRBD2 covers 10 bases. The V and J ends lost 4 bases and 5 bases, in that order; junction bases with no gene match: 8. Germline V gene lookup returns CDR1 WSHSY and CDR2 SAAADI. The CDR3 is 15 residues long. The DNA of the CDR3 is TGCGCCAGCAGTGCCTTAGCGGGAGGCCCCCACGAGCAGTACTTC. It specifies CASSALAGGPHEQYF.

V gene TRBV7-3 combines with J gene TRBJ2-2, with 9 positions matching TRBD1. CDR3 length: 16 amino acids. Germline trimming cut 5 bases from V and 4 bases from J; bases unmatched to any gene: 8. Germline V gene data show CDR1 as SGHTA and CDR2 as FQGTGA. In DNA form, the CDR3 reads TGTGCCAGCAGCCCCCTGTGGACAGGGGTCACCGGGGAGCTGTTTTTT. Translation: CASSPLWTGVTGELFF.

The CDR3 DNA is TGTGCCAGCAGTTTATCCAGGGACACTGAAGCTTTCTTT. Translation gives CASSLSRDTEAFF. V gene TRBV27 combines with J gene TRBJ1-1; tentative D call: TRBD1 (5 bases). The CDR3 consists of 13 residues. Trimming took 0 bases from V and 3 from J, leaving 5 bases between them. Looked up from germline, CDR1 is MNHEY and CDR2 is SMNVEV (reference sequence).

The chain recombines TRBV5-4 with TRBJ1-2; TRBD1 agrees at 9 bases. This CDR3 spans 12 amino acids. From germline, CDR1 is SGHNT and CDR2 YYREEE (reference sequence). V shed 4 bases, J shed 13 bases, and the junction held 8 bases outside the gene matches. The CDR3 coding sequence is TGTGCCAGCAGCCCTGGACAGGGGTTGGCCACCTTC. It yields the protein CASSPGQGLATF.

V usage is TRBV19 and J usage is TRBJ1-4, with D uncertain. The germline gives CDR1 LNHDA, CDR2 SQIVND (reference sequence). The CDR3 is 14 residues long. Trimming took 2 bases from V and 4 from J, leaving 8 bases between them. CDR3 sequence reads: CASSIREYNEKLFF. CDR3 nucleotide sequence: TGTGCCAGTAGTATACGAGAGTATAATGAAAAACTGTTTTTT.

This clone showed up just once. The rearrangement uses TRBV6-5 and TRBJ2-7; D could derive from TRBD1 or TRBD2 (6 bases each). The V end was cut by 6 bases, the J end by 3 bases, with 15 bases between. The length of the CDR3 is 14 residues. CDR1 is MNHEY, CDR2 SVGAGI, per germline. The CDR3 protein is CASREGTPIYEQYF. CDR3 sequence (DNA): TGTGCCAGCAGGGAGGGGACACCAATCTACGAGCAGTACTTC.

The chain links TRBV7-3 to TRBJ2-5; the D is unclear. The CDR3 sequence is 14 residues long. Per germline, CDR1 SGHTA and CDR2 FQGTGA. Trimming pared 3 bases from V and 5 bases from J, leaving 13 bases between. The CDR3 loop is CASSFGLAWETQYF. In DNA, the CDR3 is TGTGCCAGCAGCTTTGGCTTGGCCTGGGAGACCCAGTACTTC.

This chain joins TRBV7-9 and TRBJ1-6; D uncertain. The CDR3 totals 14 residues. Deletions cut 5 bases from V and 5 bases from J, with 10 bases between. The V gene's germline CDR1 is SEHNR and CDR2 FQNEAQ (reference sequence). The CDR3 DNA reads TGTGCCAGCAGCCCGGGGTCCCATAATTCACCCCTCCACTTT. It is translated as CASSPGSHNSPLHF.

The chain combines TRBV5-1 with TRBJ1-2, with D perhaps matching TRBD1 (5 bases). Between the trimmed V and J ends, which lost 4 bases and 5 bases, there was a span of 12 bases. Germline assignment: CDR1 SGHRS and CDR2 YFSETQ. The CDR3 runs to 13 residues. Here the CDR3 reads CASSLDRLYGYTF. The CDR3 DNA reads TGCGCCAGCAGCCTCGACAGACTATATGGCTACACCTTC.

J is TRBJ2-7 and V is TRBV28, with 9 bases matching TRBD1. J lost 3 bases, V lost 4 bases, and 4 bases had no gene match. Germline CDR1 MDHEN, CDR2 SYDVKM. The CDR3 extends over 14 amino acids. CDR3 DNA: TGTGCCAGCAGTTCGGGGACAGGGCTCTACGAGCAGTACTTC. Translated, it gives CASSSGTGLYEQYF.

This sequence joins TRBV4-2 and TRBJ2-7, with 7 nucleotides matching TRBD2. Unmatched junction bases numbered 23, after V lost 2 bases and J lost 4 bases. This CDR3 region has 20 residues. CDR1 is LGHNA and CDR2 is YNFKEQ in the germline V gene. The CDR3 loop is CASSQPPGGHKVLGIYEQYF. In nucleotides, the CDR3 is TGTGCCAGCAGCCAACCTCCGGGGGGTCACAAAGTTTTGGGGATTTACGAGCAGTACTTC.

The rearrangement uses TRBV7-9 and TRBJ1-6; D perhaps matches TRBD1 (6 bases). Germline CDR1 is SEHNR and CDR2 is FQNEAQ (reference sequence). This CDR3 has 16 residues. V was shortened by 5 bases and J by 2 bases, with 13 bases between the two germline ends. CDR3 amino acids: CASSLTDRPYNSPLHF. The DNA for the CDR3 is TGTGCCAGCAGCCTTACTGACAGGCCCTATAATTCACCCCTCCACTTT.

This chain connects TRBV3-1 (or the pseudogene TRBV3-2) to TRBJ2-3, with 9 bases fitting TRBD2. Germline CDR1 reads LGHDT; CDR2 reads YNNKEL (reference sequence). CDR3 length equals 15 residues. Trimming cost V 4 bases and J 7 bases; bases outside gene matches: 9. CDR3 nucleotides: TGTGCCAGCAGCCCCGGTCCTAGCGGGACATATACGCAGTATTTT. Its protein is CASSPGPSGTYTQYF.

This sequence joins TRBV6-1 and TRBJ2-5; 8 bases line up with TRBD1. Germline values: CDR1 MNHNS, CDR2 SASEGT. This CDR3 contains 16 residues. Trimming at V came to 3 bases and at J to 5 bases, leaving 11 bases not matched to a gene. CDR3 region: CASSDPGGASSETQYF. In nucleotides, the CDR3 is TGTGCCAGCAGTGACCCAGGGGGCGCTTCATCGGAGACCCAGTACTTC.

The rearrangement uses TRBV7-8 and TRBJ1-1, with unresolved D. V shed 5 bases and J shed 2 bases, with 12 bases lying between them. Germline V gene sequence: CDR1 SGHVS, CDR2 FQNEAQ. The CDR3 loop spans 14 amino acids. This CDR3 reads CASSPLVANTEAFF. In DNA, the CDR3 is TGTGCCAGCAGCCCGTTGGTAGCTAACACTGAAGCTTTCTTT. Full variable domain (rest looked up from reference TRBV7-8 and TRBJ1-1): GAGVSQSPRYKVAKRGQDVALRCDPISGHVSLFWYQQALGQGPEFLTYFQNEAQLDKSGLPSDRFFAERPEGSVSTLKIQRTQQEDSAVYLCASSPLVANTEAFFGQGTRLTVV.

The rearrangement joins TRBV4-3 to TRBJ1-4; D perhaps matches TRBD1 (6 bases). The CDR3 runs to 15 residues. Germline V gene lookup returns CDR1 LGHNA and CDR2 YSLEER. V gave up 2 bases and J gave up 8 bases, with 15 bases separating them. In nucleotides, the CDR3 is TGCGCCAGCAGCCAAAGGGGGGGCGCCGGGGAAAAACTGTTTTTT. Translation: CASSQRGGAGEKLFF.

The chain combines TRBV6-5 with TRBJ2-7; D remains ambiguous. Trimming took 8 bases from V and 4 from J, leaving 18 bases between them. This CDR3 is built from 14 residues. The germline CDR1 and CDR2 sequences are MNHEY and SVGAGI. CDR3 DNA: TGTGCCAGCCTTCTTCGGTACAACTTATACGAGCAGTACTTC. Translating it yields CASLLRYNLYEQYF.

The genes are TRBV5-8 and TRBJ1-3, with a weak D call TRBD1 (5 bases). The CDR3 has 15 amino acids. V was pared by 2 bases and J by 3 bases, with 12 bases between. CDR1 is SGHTS and CDR2 is YDEGEE in the germline V gene. This CDR3 reads CASSFRRGGGNTIYF. DNA for the CDR3: TGTGCCAGCAGCTTTCGAAGGGGAGGTGGAAACACCATATATTTT.

This chain connects TRBV7-9 to TRBJ2-3; 9 nucleotides match TRBD1. CDR1 and CDR2 (germline): SEHNR, FQNEAQ (reference sequence). The J segment lost 2 bases and the V segment lost 5 bases, leaving 11 bases of the junction unmatched. This CDR3 contains 17 residues. CDR3 nucleotides: TGTGCCAGCAGCCGACCGGGACAGGGATACAACACAGATACGCAGTATTTT. Its translation is CASSRPGQGYNTDTQYF.

The chain has TRBV14 and TRBJ1-4; D is perhaps TRBD1 (6 bases). CDR1 is SGHDN, CDR2 FVKESK, per germline. The CDR3 is made up of 15 amino acids. V was cut by 4 bases and J by 8 bases, with 17 bases left in between. As DNA, the CDR3 is TGTGCCAGCAGCCGTGCCCGAGGGGGTCCGGAAAAACTGTTTTTT. This gives the protein CASSRARGGPEKLFF. The full variable domain, its missing parts supplied by reference TRBV14 and TRBJ1-4, is EAGVTQFPSHSVIEKGQTVTLRCDPISGHDNLYWYRRVMGKEIKFLLHFVKESKQDESGMPNNRFLAERTGGTYSTLKVQPAELEDSGVYFCASSRARGGPEKLFFGSGTQLSVL.